Presented here are 7 T cell receptor beta chains from one specimen sequenced in a study of human T cells and chemical hapten exposure. TCRdb re-analysed the RACE reads in MiXCR, keeping a single row per CDR3 protein. Seen here are just under 350,000 distinct CDR3 sequences, roughly 6.9% observed once, and the top ten hold approximately 8.9%. Time point in this sample: patch test 1, 2 weeks after DPC sensitization. Indicated treatment: therapeutic diphenylcyclopropenone sensitization with weekly scalp DPC. The input for sequencing was whole blood, taken in connection with sensitization to the hapten diphenylcyclopropenone (DPC). Receptors originate from a woman aged 18 to 35 with alopecia areata. Some clones in this sample may be carry-over from other donors' samples.

This clonotype appeared many times. Mismatch with germline at one junction end may stem from a read error. This chain uses TRBV12-3 or TRBV12-4 with TRBJ2-5; 10 positions agree with TRBD2. This CDR3 contains 19 residues. The CDR3 bases are TGTGCCAGCAGTTTAACCCCCCCTTCGCTAGCGGGGGTACAAGGGACCCAGTACTTC. Translated: CASSLTPPSLAGVQGTQYF.

This clonotype was found many times. The chain carries TRBV18 and TRBJ2-7; unclear D gene. CDR3 length: 14 amino acids. CDR1 and CDR2 (germline): KGHSH, LQKENI. Deletions cut 2 bases from V and 0 bases from J, with 8 bases between. The CDR3 DNA reads TGTGCCAGCTCACCAAACAGTAACTCCTACGAGCAGTACTTC. The encoded protein is CASSPNSNSYEQYF.

The V call is TRBV5-1, the J call TRBJ1-2; possibly TRBD1 for D (5 bases). This CDR3 contains 14 residues. The germline V gene has CDR1 SGHRS and CDR2 YFSETQ. The V and J ends lost 4 bases and 0 bases respectively, with 10 bases between them. CDR3 in amino acids: CASSGGPTNYGYTF. In nucleotides, the CDR3 is TGCGCCAGCAGCGGGGGACCGACTAACTATGGCTACACCTTC.

This clonotype showed up just once. The chain joins TRBV2 to TRBJ2-7, with unresolved D. The CDR3 covers 13 residues. Germline-derived CDR1 and CDR2 are SNHLY and FYNNEI. With 0 bases removed from V and 3 bases from J, the gap between germline ends came to 6 bases. The CDR3 DNA reads as TGTGCCAGCAGTGAAGCCCCGGGCTACGAGCAGTACTTC. Protein: CASSEAPGYEQYF.

This clonotype was detected a few times. V usage is TRBV12-3 or TRBV12-4 and J usage is TRBJ2-6, with D possibly matching TRBD2 (5 bases). Trimming took 6 bases from V and 0 from J, leaving 9 bases between them. The CDR3 is 15 residues long. CDR3 region: CASRSADSGANVLTF. CDR3 bases: TGTGCCAGCAGGTCAGCGGACTCTGGGGCCAACGTCCTGACTTTC.

The chain carries TRBV12-3 or TRBV12-4 and TRBJ1-5, with 8 bases identical to TRBD1. CDR3 length equals 16 residues. The V gene end was trimmed by 7 bases and the J gene end by 0 bases; junction bases not matched to a gene: 8. The CDR3 reads CASNPGQVYSNQPQHF. CDR3 DNA: TGTGCCAGCAATCCGGGACAGGTTTATAGCAATCAGCCCCAGCATTTT.

The chain is built from TRBV20-1 and TRBJ2-7; 8 bases align to TRBD2. Germline loops: CDR1 DFQATT, CDR2 SNEGSKA (reference sequence). The trim removed 4 bases at V and 3 bases at J, leaving 5 bases unmatched. This CDR3 contains 13 residues. DNA for the CDR3: TGCAGTGCTAAAGCGGGGGACTACTACGAGCAGTACTTC. Residues: CSAKAGDYYEQYF.